These 16 T cell receptor beta chains share one sample of origin, sequenced in a study of T cell clonotyping in hematopoietic cell transplantation. TCRdb's copy holds only in-frame clones and misses some; the assay was immunoSEQ multiplex PCR. This repertoire shows 15,000 to 20,000 clones, around 85% found once; its top ten account for about 4%. Sequenced here: PBMCs, sampled 100 days after allogeneic stem cell transplant. Every receptor here comes from a male patient between 60 and 69 years old who had an allogeneic stem cell transplant from a related donor, so the T cells may come from the graft donor. Some clones in this sample may be carry-over from other donors' samples.

The chain has TRBV7-2 and TRBJ2-5, with no clear D. The V end lost 4 bases, the J end lost 3 bases, and 9 bases lay between the germline ends. Germline V gene lookup returns CDR1 SGHTA and CDR2 FQGNSA. This CDR3 contains 13 residues. In nucleotides, the CDR3 is TGTGCCAGCAGCTCATGGGCGGAAGAGACCCAGTACTTC. Its protein product is CASSSWAEETQYF.

The chain uses TRBV7-2 and TRBJ2-7, with 12 bases lining up with TRBD1. J lost 7 bases, V lost 1 base, and 8 bases had no gene match. CDR3 length: 16 amino acids. Per the germline V gene, CDR1 is SGHTA and CDR2 is FQGNSA. CDR3 DNA sequence: TGTGCCAGCAGCTTAGTGGGGCGGGACAGGGGGCAGGAGCAGTACTTC. Its protein is CASSLVGRDRGQEQYF.

V gene TRBV30 combines with J gene TRBJ2-3, with D possibly TRBD1 on 6 matching bases. The V and J ends lost 2 bases and 1 base respectively, with 7 bases between them. CDR1 and CDR2 (germline): GTSNPN, SVGIG (reference sequence). The CDR3 loop spans 13 amino acids. In nucleotides, the CDR3 is TGTGCCTGGAGTTGGACAGGCACAGATACGCAGTATTTT. This sequence encodes CAWSWTGTDTQYF.

V and J are TRBV5-1 and TRBJ2-3; D gene unclear. The V end lost 0 bases, the J end lost 4 bases, and 6 bases lay between the germline ends. Germline V gene sequence: CDR1 SGHRS, CDR2 YFSETQ. CDR3 length equals 13 residues. The CDR3 DNA is TGCGCCAGCAGCTTGGCCATTTCAGATACGCAGTATTTT. As protein: CASSLAISDTQYF.

The chain links TRBV9 to TRBJ2-7; D might be TRBD1 or TRBD2, each matching 6 bases. The CDR3 consists of 18 residues. CDR1 and CDR2 from the germline V gene are SGDLS and YYNGEE. V was cut by 4 bases and J by 2 bases, with 25 bases left in between. Here the CDR3 DNA reads TGTGCCAGCAGCAGCCGTCCGGACCGGAGGGACAAAACCTACGAGCAGTACTTC. This translates into CASSSRPDRRDKTYEQYF.

This chain uses TRBV19 with TRBJ1-1, with 7 bases fitting TRBD1. The junction had 21 bases not matched to a gene; V was cut back by 3 bases and J by 5 bases. The CDR3 is made up of 19 amino acids. Germline CDR1 is LNHDA and CDR2 is SQIVND (reference sequence). In DNA form, the CDR3 reads TGTGCCAGTAGTATTCTCTCGGGACAGTGGTTCCTGAGAGTTACTGAAGCTTTCTTT. Amino acid sequence: CASSILSGQWFLRVTEAFF.

The CDR3 reads CASRPVGRSNQPQHF. The CDR3 coding sequence is TGTGCCAGCAGACCCGTAGGACGGAGTAATCAGCCCCAGCATTTT. This chain links TRBV28 with TRBJ1-5; no reliable D call. The V gene lost 6 bases and the J gene lost 4 bases, with 16 bases spanning the gap. There are 15 residues in the CDR3. Germline V gives CDR1 MDHEN, CDR2 SYDVKM.

V usage is TRBV5-1 and J usage is TRBJ1-6; D gene uncertain. The CDR3 has 14 amino acids. V lost 0 bases and J lost 8, with 9 bases in between. CDR1 and CDR2 (germline): SGHRS, YFSETQ. CDR3 residues: CASSLATGYSPLHF. CDR3 DNA sequence: TGCGCCAGCAGCTTGGCGACGGGATATTCACCCCTCCACTTT.

This chain links TRBV6-5 with TRBJ2-1, with 8 nucleotides matching TRBD1. The CDR3 is made up of 15 amino acids. The junction had 7 bases not matched to a gene; V was cut back by 1 base and J by 8 bases. Germline V gives CDR1 MNHEY, CDR2 SVGAGI. The CDR3 loop is CASSYLDRDGDEQFF. The CDR3 bases are TGTGCCAGCAGTTACTTGGACAGGGATGGGGATGAGCAGTTCTTC.

The rearrangement joins TRBV10-2 to TRBJ2-3; TRBD2 matches at 9 bases. CDR3 length: 14 amino acids. V shed 4 bases, J shed 5 bases, and the junction held 4 bases outside the gene matches. CDR1 is WSHSY, CDR2 SAAADI, per germline. The CDR3 protein is CASSAAGGRDTQYF. CDR3 bases: TGCGCCAGCAGTGCCGCGGGGGGGAGAGATACGCAGTATTTT.

V usage is TRBV5-6 and J usage is TRBJ2-2; D gene uncertain. Between the trimmed V and J ends, which lost 4 bases and 9 bases, there was a span of 10 bases. Germline CDR1 is SGHDT and CDR2 is YYEEEE. The CDR3 consists of 12 residues. The CDR3 sequence: CASSAPNRELFF. The CDR3 region has the DNA TGTGCCAGCAGCGCCCCCAACCGGGAGCTGTTTTTT.

V gene TRBV5-6 combines with J gene TRBJ1-2; D is undetermined. This CDR3 is 12 amino acids long. Trimming pared 0 bases from V and 8 bases from J, leaving 8 bases between. CDR1 SGHDT and CDR2 YYEEEE come from the germline V gene. CDR3 loop: CASSLGDIGYTF. In DNA form, the CDR3 reads TGTGCCAGCAGCTTGGGGGATATAGGCTACACCTTC.

V and J are TRBV7-8 and TRBJ1-6; 7 bases match TRBD1. Germline assignment: CDR1 SGHVS and CDR2 FQNEAQ. CDR3 length equals 17 residues. The V segment lost 0 bases and the J segment 7 bases; nucleotides outside the gene matches: 9. Written as DNA, the CDR3 is TGTGCCAGCAGCTTAGCCTCAAGGACAGGTTTCAATTCACCCCTCCACTTT. It specifies CASSLASRTGFNSPLHF. Full variable domain (remainder filled in from reference TRBV7-8 and TRBJ1-6): GAGVSQSPRYKVAKRGQDVALRCDPISGHVSLFWYQQALGQGPEFLTYFQNEAQLDKSGLPSDRFFAERPEGSVSTLKIQRTQQEDSAVYLCASSLASRTGFNSPLHFGNGTRLTVT.

In its sample, this clone was seen a few times. The chain is built from TRBV11-3 and TRBJ2-5; TRBD1 aligns across 9 bases. Germline assignment: CDR1 SGHNT and CDR2 YENEEA. The CDR3 totals 13 residues. The V segment lost 4 bases and the J segment 4 bases; nucleotides outside the gene matches: 1. CDR3 sequence (DNA): TGTGCCAGCAGCTACAGGGGGCGAGAGACCCAGTACTTC. It specifies CASSYRGRETQYF.

J is TRBJ1-2 and V is TRBV7-5; the table's TRBD1 call for D was not verified on the DNA. TRBV7-5 has pseudogene status. This CDR3 has 15 amino acids. The CDR3 here is CVRSLAKQASYGYTF. CDR3 bases: TGTGTCAGAAGCTTAGCTAAACAGGCCTCGTATGGCTACACCTTC.

The rearrangement links TRBV10-3 to TRBJ2-5; D unclear. The V and J ends lost 4 bases and 1 base respectively, with 7 bases between them. This CDR3 is built from 13 residues. Germline CDR1 ENHRY, CDR2 SYGVKD. CDR3 in DNA: TGTGCCATCAGTGTTAACAGCCAAGAGACCCAGTACTTC. It specifies CAISVNSQETQYF.